This T cell receptor (beta chain) derives from a study of memory CD4+ T cells and cytomegalovirus serostatus. Study overall: Donors were healthy Belgian adults, several CMV seropositive and fewer than 30 seronegative.

The sort gate was single viable CD3+CD4+CD8-CD45RO+ cells for memory CD4+ T cells. Whole-study findings and limits: Of 150 to 200 reported CMV TCRbeta sequences, roughly 70 were found in memory CD4+ repertoires. Repertoires predicted CMV serostatus with median bootstrapped AUC of around 0.96.

Assay: immunoSEQ multiplex PCR; the TCRdb copy retains only in-frame clones and omits some. This table has 35,000 to 45,000 clones, 70% to 80% appearing once. Germline V gene data show CDR1 as LNHNV and CDR2 as YYDKDF (reference sequence). The CDR3 runs 16 residues. Trimming removed 8 bases at V and 5 bases at J, with 24 bases between. As concerns this clone: Its antigen remains unidentified.

The sequenced sample consisted of memory CD4+ T cells from blood. The clonotype was recovered from an adult in good health and CMV-seronegative. J is TRBJ1-2 and V is TRBV15; D might be TRBD1 (5 bases). CDR3 amino acids: CATSRDMTGAFYGYTF. The CDR3 region has the DNA TGTGCCACCTCCAGAGACATGACCGGGGCATTTTATGGCTACACCTTC.